Listed below are T cell receptor beta chains from one sample, sequenced in a study of T cells after yellow fever vaccination. TCRdb ran MiXCR on the 5' RACE reads and lists one entry per CDR3 protein. The profile shows 600,000 to 750,000 distinct CDR3 sequences, roughly 12% of them singletons. The source material was PBMCs, sampled on the day of the yellow fever booster vaccination. These receptor sequences come from a man aged 30-40 years who received the YFV17D yellow fever vaccine. Both conserved end residues are part of each CDR3. A D gene is named only where the DNA matches it firmly. A row's size may be missing; if present it is once, few, many or a size class.

CDR3 protein: CASSSGQGRRAYEQYF
CDR3 DNA: TGTGCCAGCAGTTCGGGACAGGGCAGGAGGGCCTACGAGCAGTACTTC
clone size: NA
D gene: TRBD1
J gene: TRBJ2-7
V gene: TRBV12-3/TRBV12-4

CDR3 protein: CASSYRTSGSTADTQYF
CDR3 DNA: TGTGCCAGCAGTTACCGGACTAGCGGGAGTACGGCAGATACGCAGTATTTT
clone size: NA
D gene: TRBD2
J gene: TRBJ2-3
V gene: TRBV6-5

CDR3 protein: CATSAINRRVAGGDEQFF
CDR3 DNA: TGTGCCACCAGTGCTATTAACAGACGGGTGGCGGGAGGGGATGAGCAGTTCTTC
clone size: once
D gene: TRBD2
J gene: TRBJ2-1
V gene: TRBV24-1

CDR3 protein: CASAQTVYEQYF
CDR3 DNA: TGTGCCAGCGCTCAGACAGTCTACGAGCAGTACTTC
clone size: few
D gene: NA
J gene: TRBJ2-7
V gene: TRBV12-3/TRBV12-4

CDR3 protein: CASSLTGRNQPQHF
CDR3 DNA: TGTGCCAGCAGTTTAACAGGGAGGAATCAGCCCCAGCATTTT
clone size: few
D gene: NA
J gene: TRBJ1-5
V gene: TRBV7-2

CDR3 protein: CASSYSEGQVGKLFF
CDR3 DNA: TGTGCCAGCAGTTACTCAGAGGGGCAGGTTGGAAAACTGTTTTTT
clone size: few
D gene: NA
J gene: TRBJ1-4
V gene: TRBV6-5

CDR3 protein: CASMPSGSPSDTQYF
CDR3 DNA: TGTGCCAGCATGCCTAGCGGGAGTCCCTCAGATACGCAGTATTTT
clone size: NA
D gene: TRBD2
J gene: TRBJ2-3
V gene: TRBV6-4

CDR3 protein: CASSEDSGTGELFF
CDR3 DNA: TGTGCCAGCAGTGAAGACAGCGGCACCGGGGAGCTGTTTTTT
clone size: NA
D gene: NA
J gene: TRBJ2-2
V gene: TRBV12-3/TRBV12-4

CDR3 protein: CSAGEGNIQYF
CDR3 DNA: TGCAGCGCTGGCGAGGGAAACATTCAGTACTTC
clone size: NA
D gene: NA
J gene: TRBJ2-4
V gene: TRBV29-1

CDR3 protein: CANHLGRPGDNEQFF
CDR3 DNA: TGTGCCAACCATTTAGGTCGGCCAGGAGACAATGAGCAGTTCTTC
clone size: NA
D gene: NA
J gene: TRBJ2-1
V gene: TRBV7-2

CDR3 protein: CASSRPGNNEQFF
CDR3 DNA: TGCGCCAGCAGCCGACCCGGGAACAATGAGCAGTTCTTC
clone size: NA
D gene: NA
J gene: TRBJ2-1
V gene: TRBV4-3

CDR3 protein: CATSGWGTGNHNEQFF
CDR3 DNA: TGTGCCACCAGTGGGTGGGGAACAGGGAACCACAATGAGCAGTTCTTC
clone size: many
D gene: NA
J gene: TRBJ2-1
V gene: TRBV24-1

CDR3 protein: CASSMRVTYEQYF
CDR3 DNA: TGTGCCAGTAGTATGAGGGTTACCTACGAGCAGTACTTC
clone size: few
D gene: NA
J gene: TRBJ2-7
V gene: TRBV19

CDR3 protein: CASSLAKVSGANVLTF
CDR3 DNA: TGTGCCAGCAGCTTGGCGAAGGTATCTGGGGCCAACGTCCTGACTTTC
clone size: NA
D gene: NA
J gene: TRBJ2-6
V gene: TRBV5-4

CDR3 protein: CASRSRPGTGLSYEQYF
CDR3 DNA: TGTGCCAGCAGATCCAGACCCGGGACAGGGCTCTCCTACGAGCAGTACTTC
clone size: few
D gene: TRBD1
J gene: TRBJ2-7
V gene: TRBV5-5

CDR3 protein: CASQEAAGELFF
CDR3 DNA: TGCGCCAGCCAGGAGGCGGCCGGGGAGCTGTTTTTT
clone size: NA
D gene: NA
J gene: TRBJ2-2
V gene: TRBV4-3

CDR3 protein: CATSPIPRSGQGGETQYF
CDR3 DNA: TGTGCCACCAGTCCGATTCCCAGGTCCGGCCAGGGGGGCGAGACCCAGTACTTC
clone size: NA
D gene: NA
J gene: TRBJ2-5
V gene: TRBV24-1

CDR3 protein: CASSRYVGGKRDEQFF
CDR3 DNA: TGCGCCAGCAGCCGCTACGTAGGGGGAAAGAGAGATGAGCAGTTCTTC
clone size: NA
D gene: NA
J gene: TRBJ2-1
V gene: TRBV4-1

CDR3 protein: CASSLNENTEAFF
CDR3 DNA: TGCGCCAGCAGCTTGAATGAGAACACTGAAGCTTTCTTT
clone size: NA
D gene: NA
J gene: TRBJ1-1
V gene: TRBV5-1

CDR3 protein: CASGRQETQYF
CDR3 DNA: TGTGCCAGCGGAAGGCAAGAGACCCAGTACTTC
clone size: many
D gene: NA
J gene: TRBJ2-5
V gene: TRBV27

CDR3 protein: CAISESRESRTDTQYF
CDR3 DNA: TGTGCCATCAGTGAGTCACGGGAGAGTCGCACAGATACGCAGTATTTT
clone size: few
D gene: NA
J gene: TRBJ2-3
V gene: TRBV10-3

CDR3 protein: CASSFQMNYGYTF
CDR3 DNA: TGTGCCAGCAGCTTCCAGATGAACTATGGCTACACCTTC
clone size: few
D gene: NA
J gene: TRBJ1-2
V gene: TRBV7-9

CDR3 protein: CASRGGVVDRGPETPYF
CDR3 DNA: TGTGCCAGCAGGGGGGGGGTGGTGGACAGGGGTCCAGAGACCCCGTACTTC
clone size: few
D gene: TRBD1
J gene: TRBJ2-5
V gene: TRBV7-8

CDR3 protein: CASSLAGQSNQPQHF
CDR3 DNA: TGTGCCAGCAGCTTGGCGGGGCAAAGCAATCAGCCCCAGCATTTT
clone size: NA
D gene: NA
J gene: TRBJ1-5
V gene: TRBV7-8

CDR3 protein: CASSTPGTGRDEQYF
CDR3 DNA: TGTGCCAGCTCCACCCCGGGGACAGGGAGAGACGAGCAGTACTTC
clone size: few
D gene: TRBD1
J gene: TRBJ2-7
V gene: TRBV27

CDR3 protein: CASSPSPSPIAFF
CDR3 DNA: TGTGCCAGCAGCCCTAGTCCCTCCCCGATTGCTTTCTTT
clone size: few
D gene: NA
J gene: TRBJ1-1
V gene: TRBV7-2

CDR3 protein: CSASTPGYNEQFF
CDR3 DNA: TGCAGTGCTAGCACTCCCGGGTACAATGAGCAGTTCTTC
clone size: NA
D gene: NA
J gene: TRBJ2-1
V gene: TRBV20-1

CDR3 protein: CSVLRQRRETQYF
CDR3 DNA: TGCAGCGTCTTGAGACAGCGGCGAGAGACCCAGTACTTC
clone size: few
D gene: NA
J gene: TRBJ2-5
V gene: TRBV29-1

CDR3 protein: CSASPSLWGRNTEAFF
CDR3 DNA: TGCAGTGCTAGTCCCTCCTTGTGGGGCCGGAACACTGAAGCTTTCTTT
clone size: NA
D gene: NA
J gene: TRBJ1-1
V gene: TRBV20-1

CDR3 protein: CSASTLQGAGETQYF
CDR3 DNA: TGCAGTGCTAGTACGCTCCAGGGGGCTGGGGAGACCCAGTACTTC
clone size: few
D gene: TRBD1
J gene: TRBJ2-5
V gene: TRBV20-1

CDR3 protein: CASSQDHRGTEAFF
CDR3 DNA: TGCGCCAGCAGCCAAGATCATAGGGGAACTGAAGCTTTCTTT
clone size: few
D gene: NA
J gene: TRBJ1-1
V gene: TRBV4-3

CDR3 protein: CSASSLRYNEQFF
CDR3 DNA: TGCAGTGCTAGCAGTCTTCGCTACAATGAGCAGTTCTTC
clone size: few
D gene: NA
J gene: TRBJ2-1
V gene: TRBV20-1

CDR3 protein: CASSLVGAHYTEAFF
CDR3 DNA: TGTGCCAGCAGCTTAGTGGGGGCGCATTACACTGAAGCTTTCTTT
clone size: few
D gene: NA
J gene: TRBJ1-1
V gene: TRBV7-9

CDR3 protein: CASSLESGDRSKTQYF
CDR3 DNA: TGTGCCAGCAGCTTAGAATCCGGGGATAGGAGTAAGACCCAGTACTTC
clone size: few
D gene: NA
J gene: TRBJ2-5
V gene: TRBV7-2

CDR3 protein: CASTLTSGSRHEQYF
CDR3 DNA: TGTGCCTCCACCCTAACTAGCGGGAGTCGTCACGAGCAGTACTTC
clone size: NA
D gene: TRBD2
J gene: TRBJ2-7
V gene: TRBV3-1

CDR3 protein: CASSFRGGSNIQYF
CDR3 DNA: TGTGCCAGCAGTTTTCGGGGAGGGTCTAACATTCAGTACTTC
clone size: few
D gene: TRBD2
J gene: TRBJ2-4
V gene: TRBV5-6

CDR3 protein: CATSRAGRGAELFF
CDR3 DNA: TGTGCCACCAGCAGAGCGGGCAGGGGAGCGGAGCTGTTTTTT
clone size: few
D gene: NA
J gene: TRBJ2-2
V gene: TRBV15

CDR3 protein: CASQEGGYRTDTQYF
CDR3 DNA: TGTGCCAGCCAAGAAGGCGGGTACCGCACAGATACGCAGTATTTT
clone size: few
D gene: NA
J gene: TRBJ2-3
V gene: TRBV28

CDR3 protein: CASSYVLANEQFF
CDR3 DNA: TGTGCCAGCAGTTACGTGCTAGCCAATGAGCAGTTCTTC
clone size: NA
D gene: NA
J gene: TRBJ2-1
V gene: TRBV6-2/TRBV6-3

CDR3 protein: CASSDGQGSGYEQYF
CDR3 DNA: TGCGCCAGCAGCGACGGACAGGGAAGTGGATACGAGCAGTACTTC
clone size: NA
D gene: TRBD1
J gene: TRBJ2-7
V gene: TRBV5-1

CDR3 protein: CATKGGGHNEQFF
CDR3 DNA: TGTGCCACCAAGGGAGGGGGACACAATGAGCAGTTCTTC
clone size: few
D gene: NA
J gene: TRBJ2-1
V gene: TRBV12-3/TRBV12-4

CDR3 protein: CASSFRGGGNTGELFF
CDR3 DNA: TGTGCCAGCAGTTTTAGGGGGGGCGGGAACACCGGGGAGCTGTTTTTT
clone size: few
D gene: NA
J gene: TRBJ2-2
V gene: TRBV12-3/TRBV12-4

CDR3 protein: CASSLGGPQFF
CDR3 DNA: TGTGCCAGCAGTTTAGGCGGGCCCCAGTTCTTC
clone size: many
D gene: NA
J gene: TRBJ2-1
V gene: TRBV12-3/TRBV12-4

CDR3 protein: CASSSGGPANTGELFF
CDR3 DNA: TGTGCCAGCAGCTCCGGGGGGCCAGCGAACACCGGGGAGCTGTTTTTT
clone size: NA
D gene: NA
J gene: TRBJ2-2
V gene: TRBV11-2

CDR3 protein: CSARPGQLIEAFF
CDR3 DNA: TGCAGTGCTAGGCCCGGACAGCTTATTGAAGCTTTCTTT
clone size: few
D gene: NA
J gene: TRBJ1-1
V gene: TRBV20-1

CDR3 protein: CASSQQGRTSTDTQYF
CDR3 DNA: TGTGCCAGCAGCCAGCAGGGAAGAACTAGCACAGATACGCAGTATTTT
clone size: few
D gene: NA
J gene: TRBJ2-3
V gene: TRBV3-1

CDR3 protein: CAWLQGNYGYTF
CDR3 DNA: TGTGCCTGGCTACAGGGAAACTATGGCTACACCTTC
clone size: NA
D gene: NA
J gene: TRBJ1-2
V gene: TRBV30

CDR3 protein: CASSSRASGHEQYF
CDR3 DNA: TGTGCCAGCAGTTCCCGGGCATCGGGCCACGAGCAGTACTTC
clone size: few
D gene: NA
J gene: TRBJ2-7
V gene: TRBV27

CDR3 protein: CASSQDSASWNEQYF
CDR3 DNA: TGTGCCAGCAGCCAAGATTCGGCGAGCTGGAACGAGCAGTACTTC
clone size: few
D gene: NA
J gene: TRBJ2-7
V gene: TRBV3-1

CDR3 protein: CASSLGLLEQYF
CDR3 DNA: TGTGCCAGCAGTTTAGGACTGCTCGAGCAGTACTTC
clone size: many
D gene: NA
J gene: TRBJ2-7
V gene: TRBV7-2